The next 5 T cell receptor beta chains were all read from a single sample in a study of shared clonotypes between healthy human individuals. Some clones are missing from TCRdb's copy, which holds only in-frame ones; the method was immunoSEQ multiplex PCR. The table has about 1.5 million clones, about 98% seen once. Source material: naive CD4+ T cells sorted from blood. As for subset: CD45RA+ positively selected. These receptors were collected from a young man in good health.

V and J are TRBV27 and TRBJ2-2; possibly TRBD1 or TRBD2 for D (5 bases each). The V and J ends lost 5 bases and 4 bases respectively, with 23 bases between them. The CDR3 contains 18 residues. CDR1 and CDR2 from the germline V gene are MNHEY and SMNVEV (reference sequence). The CDR3 region has the DNA TGTGCCAGCAGTCTCTTACCAGGGACGGTAGCAGGCACCGGGGAGCTGTTTTTT. Translating it yields CASSLLPGTVAGTGELFF.

J is TRBJ2-7 and V is TRBV2; TRBD1 matches 9 bases. This CDR3 is 15 amino acids long. Germline V gene sequence: CDR1 SNHLY, CDR2 FYNNEI. The J segment lost 5 bases and the V segment lost 10 bases, leaving 15 bases of the junction unmatched. CDR3 sequence reads: CATKIPGQGINEQYF. The CDR3 DNA reads as TGTGCCACCAAAATACCGGGACAGGGCATCAACGAGCAGTACTTC.

The chain uses TRBV6-1 and TRBJ1-5; D unclear. The CDR3 runs to 14 residues. Germline CDR1 reads MNHNS; CDR2 reads SASEGT. V lost 3 bases and J 6 bases, leaving 12 bases between the germline ends. This CDR3 reads CASSESGTSQPQHF. CDR3 coding DNA: TGTGCCAGCAGTGAGTCCGGTACCAGTCAGCCCCAGCATTTT.

The CDR3 here is CSVLGTSGTDTQYF. In nucleotides, the CDR3 is TGCAGCGTTCTTGGGACTAGCGGAACAGATACGCAGTATTTT. The chain employs TRBV29-1 and TRBJ2-3, with 11 bases matching TRBD2. The CDR3 has 14 amino acids. After removal of 5 bases from V and 3 bases from J, the junction contained 4 bases not matched to a gene. From germline, CDR1 is SQVTM and CDR2 ANQGSEA.

The chain employs TRBV7-2 and TRBJ2-7; D gene ambiguous. The CDR3 has 16 residues. V lost 3 bases and J lost 2, with 17 bases in between. CDR1 is SGHTA and CDR2 is FQGNSA in the germline V gene. CDR3 bases: TGTGCCAGCAGCTTCTCTTTCCGGGCCGGAGCCTACGAGCAGTACTTC. Translation gives CASSFSFRAGAYEQYF. Full variable domain (missing parts from reference TRBV7-2 and TRBJ2-7): GAGVSQSPSNKVTEKGKDVELRCDPISGHTALYWYRQSLGQGLEFLIYFQGNSAPDKSGLPSDRFSAERTGGSVSTLTIQRTQQEDSAVYLCASSFSFRAGAYEQYFGPGTRLTVT.